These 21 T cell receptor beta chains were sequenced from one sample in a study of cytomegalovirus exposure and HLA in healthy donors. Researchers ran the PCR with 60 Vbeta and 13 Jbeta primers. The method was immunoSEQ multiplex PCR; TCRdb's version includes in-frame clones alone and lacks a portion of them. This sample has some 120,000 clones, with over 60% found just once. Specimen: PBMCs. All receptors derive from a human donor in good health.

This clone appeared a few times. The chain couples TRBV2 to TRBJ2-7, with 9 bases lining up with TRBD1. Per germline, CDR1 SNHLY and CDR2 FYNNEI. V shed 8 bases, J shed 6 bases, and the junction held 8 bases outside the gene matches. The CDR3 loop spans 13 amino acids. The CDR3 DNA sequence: TGTGCCAGCGCCGGGACAGGGTTGTTCGAGCAGTACTTC. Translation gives CASAGTGLFEQYF.

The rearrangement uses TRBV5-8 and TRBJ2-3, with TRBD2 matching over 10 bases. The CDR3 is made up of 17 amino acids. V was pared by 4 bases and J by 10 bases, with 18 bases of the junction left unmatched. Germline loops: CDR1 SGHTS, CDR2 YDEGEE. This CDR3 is CASSAGLANHLPTSQYF. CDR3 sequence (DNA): TGTGCCAGCAGCGCGGGACTAGCGAACCATCTACCCACCTCGCAGTATTTT.

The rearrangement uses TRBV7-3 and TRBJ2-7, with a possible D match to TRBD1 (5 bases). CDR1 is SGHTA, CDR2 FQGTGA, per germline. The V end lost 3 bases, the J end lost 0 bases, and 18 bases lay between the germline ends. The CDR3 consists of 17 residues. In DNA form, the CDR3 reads TGTGCCAGCAGCTTCCCCCGACAGTTCCCTTTCTCCTACGAGCAGTACTTC. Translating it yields CASSFPRQFPFSYEQYF.

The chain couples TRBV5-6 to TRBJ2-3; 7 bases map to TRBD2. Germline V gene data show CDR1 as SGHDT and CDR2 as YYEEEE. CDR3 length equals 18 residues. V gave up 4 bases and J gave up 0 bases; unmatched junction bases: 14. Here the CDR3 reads CASSLTPGGSSSTDTQYF. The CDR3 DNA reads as TGTGCCAGCAGCCTTACTCCCGGGGGGTCCTCTAGCACAGATACGCAGTATTTT. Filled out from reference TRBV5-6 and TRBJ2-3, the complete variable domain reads DAGVTQSPTHLIKTRGQQVTLRCSPKSGHDTVSWYQQALGQGPQFIFQYYEEEERQRGNFPDRFSGHQFPNYSSELNVNALLLGDSALYLCASSLTPGGSSSTDTQYFGPGTRLTVL.

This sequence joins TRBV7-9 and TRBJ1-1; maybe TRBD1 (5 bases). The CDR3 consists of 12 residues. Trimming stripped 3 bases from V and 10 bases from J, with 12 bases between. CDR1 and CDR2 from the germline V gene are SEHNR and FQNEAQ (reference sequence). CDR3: CASSFSGEGAFF. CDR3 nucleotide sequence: TGTGCCAGCAGCTTTTCGGGGGAGGGAGCTTTCTTT. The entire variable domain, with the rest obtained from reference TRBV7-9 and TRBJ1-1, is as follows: DTGVSQNPRHKITKRGQNVTFRCDPISEHNRLYWYRQTLGQGPEFLTYFQNEAQLEKSRLLSDRFSAERPKGSFSTLEIQRTEQGDSAMYLCASSFSGEGAFFGQGTRLTVV.

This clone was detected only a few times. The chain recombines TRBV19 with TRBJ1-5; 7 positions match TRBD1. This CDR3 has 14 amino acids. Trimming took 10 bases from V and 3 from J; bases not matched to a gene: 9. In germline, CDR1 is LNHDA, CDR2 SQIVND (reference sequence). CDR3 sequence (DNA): TGTGCCACAGGAAGAACAGGGGTCAATCAGCCCCAGCATTTT. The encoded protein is CATGRTGVNQPQHF. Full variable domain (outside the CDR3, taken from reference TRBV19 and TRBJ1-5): DGGITQSPKYLFRKEGQNVTLSCEQNLNHDAMYWYRQDPGQGLRLIYYSQIVNDFQKGDIAEGYSVSREKKESFPLTVTSAQKNPTAFYLCATGRTGVNQPQHFGDGTRLSIL.

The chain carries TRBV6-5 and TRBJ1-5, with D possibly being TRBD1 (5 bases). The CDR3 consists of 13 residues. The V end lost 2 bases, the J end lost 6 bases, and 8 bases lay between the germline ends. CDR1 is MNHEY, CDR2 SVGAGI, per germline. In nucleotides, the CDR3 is TGTGCCAGCAGTTACCTGGGGCGTCAGCCCCAGCATTTT. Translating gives CASSYLGRQPQHF.

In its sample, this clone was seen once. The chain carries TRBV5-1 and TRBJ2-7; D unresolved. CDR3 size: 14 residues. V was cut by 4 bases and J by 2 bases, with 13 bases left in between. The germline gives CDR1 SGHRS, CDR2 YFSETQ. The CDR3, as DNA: TGCGCCAGCAGCCAAGACTTGACGGCCTACGAGCAGTACTTC. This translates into CASSQDLTAYEQYF.

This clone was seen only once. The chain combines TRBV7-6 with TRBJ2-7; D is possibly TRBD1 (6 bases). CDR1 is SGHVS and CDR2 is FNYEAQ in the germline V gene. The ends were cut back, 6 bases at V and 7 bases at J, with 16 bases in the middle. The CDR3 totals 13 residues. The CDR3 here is CASSSLGAGEQYF. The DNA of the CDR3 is TGTGCCAGCAGTTCCTTGGGGGCGGGTGAGCAGTACTTC.

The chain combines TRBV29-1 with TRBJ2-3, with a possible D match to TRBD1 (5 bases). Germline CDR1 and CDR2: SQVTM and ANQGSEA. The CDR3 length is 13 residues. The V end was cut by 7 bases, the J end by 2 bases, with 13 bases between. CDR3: CSGRRGTTDTQYF. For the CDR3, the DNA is TGCAGCGGCCGAAGGGGCACCACAGATACGCAGTATTTT.

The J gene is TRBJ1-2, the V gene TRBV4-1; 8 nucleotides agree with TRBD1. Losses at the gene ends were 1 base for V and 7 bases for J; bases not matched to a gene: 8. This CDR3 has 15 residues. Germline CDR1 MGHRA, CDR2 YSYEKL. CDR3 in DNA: TGCGCCAGCAGCCAAGTCCGGACAGGGACGTTTGGCTACACCTTC. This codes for CASSQVRTGTFGYTF.

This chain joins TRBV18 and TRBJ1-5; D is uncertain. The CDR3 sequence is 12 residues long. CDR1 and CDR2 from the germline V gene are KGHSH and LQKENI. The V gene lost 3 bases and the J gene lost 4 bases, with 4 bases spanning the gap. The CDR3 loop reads CASSPNNQPQHF. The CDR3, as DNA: TGTGCCAGCTCACCCAATAATCAGCCCCAGCATTTT.

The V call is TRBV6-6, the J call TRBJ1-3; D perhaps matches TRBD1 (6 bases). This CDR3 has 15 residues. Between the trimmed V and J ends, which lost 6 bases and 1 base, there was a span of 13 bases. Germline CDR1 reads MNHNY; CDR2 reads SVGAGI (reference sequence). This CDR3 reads CASRNRDISGNTIYF. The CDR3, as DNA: TGTGCCAGCAGAAACAGGGACATTTCTGGAAACACCATATATTTT.

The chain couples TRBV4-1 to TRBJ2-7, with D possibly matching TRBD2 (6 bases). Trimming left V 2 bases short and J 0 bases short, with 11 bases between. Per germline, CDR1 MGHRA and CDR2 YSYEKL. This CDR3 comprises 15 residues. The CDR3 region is CASSQSAGISYEQYF. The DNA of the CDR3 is TGCGCCAGCAGCCAATCGGCGGGGATCTCCTACGAGCAGTACTTC.

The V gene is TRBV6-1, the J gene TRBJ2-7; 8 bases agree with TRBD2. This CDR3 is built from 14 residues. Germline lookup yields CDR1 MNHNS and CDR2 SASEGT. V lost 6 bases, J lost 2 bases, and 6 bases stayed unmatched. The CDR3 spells CASSAGGGTYEQYF. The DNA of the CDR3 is TGTGCCAGCAGCGCGGGGGGAGGTACCTACGAGCAGTACTTC.

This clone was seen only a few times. CDR3 sequence: CASSIMGLAAGANVLTF. The CDR3 DNA sequence: TGTGCCAGTAGTATCATGGGACTAGCGGCCGGGGCCAACGTCCTGACTTTC. The chain employs TRBV19 and TRBJ2-6; TRBD2 agrees at 11 bases. The CDR3 is made up of 17 amino acids. The V and J ends lost 3 bases and 4 bases, in that order; junction bases with no gene match: 5. CDR1 and CDR2 (germline): LNHDA, SQIVND (reference sequence).

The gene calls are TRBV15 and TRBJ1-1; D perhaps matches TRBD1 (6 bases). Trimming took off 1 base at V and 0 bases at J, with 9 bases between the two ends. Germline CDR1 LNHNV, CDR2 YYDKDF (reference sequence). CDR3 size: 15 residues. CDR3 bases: TGTGCCACCAGCAGAGCGGGGGGCTTGAACACTGAAGCTTTCTTT. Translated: CATSRAGGLNTEAFF.

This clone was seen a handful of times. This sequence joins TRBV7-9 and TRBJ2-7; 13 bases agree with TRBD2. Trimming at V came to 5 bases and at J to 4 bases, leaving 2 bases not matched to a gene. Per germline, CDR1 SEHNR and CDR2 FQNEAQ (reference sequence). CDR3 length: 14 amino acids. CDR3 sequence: CASSRTSGGYEQYF. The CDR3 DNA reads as TGTGCCAGCAGCAGGACTAGCGGGGGTTACGAGCAGTACTTC.

The chain's CDR3 is CASSYRLADNEQFF. For the CDR3, the DNA is TGTGCCAGCAGTTACCGGCTAGCGGACAATGAGCAGTTCTTC. The J gene is TRBJ2-1, the V gene TRBV6-6, with TRBD2 matching 7 bases. The CDR3 is made up of 14 amino acids. J lost 5 bases, V lost 2 bases, and 3 bases had no gene match. Germline values: CDR1 MNHNY, CDR2 SVGAGI (reference sequence).

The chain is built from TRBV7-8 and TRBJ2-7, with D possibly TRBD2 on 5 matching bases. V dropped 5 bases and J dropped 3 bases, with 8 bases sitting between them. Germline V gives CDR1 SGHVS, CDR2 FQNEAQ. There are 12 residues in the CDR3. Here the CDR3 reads CASSHGLYEQYF. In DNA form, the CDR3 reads TGTGCCAGCAGCCACGGACTCTACGAGCAGTACTTC.

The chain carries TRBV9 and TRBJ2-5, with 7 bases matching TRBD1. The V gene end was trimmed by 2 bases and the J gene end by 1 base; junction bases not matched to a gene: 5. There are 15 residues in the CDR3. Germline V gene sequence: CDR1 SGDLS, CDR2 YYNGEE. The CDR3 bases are TGTGCCAGCAGCGTCGGGACAGTCCGCCAAGAGACCCAGTACTTC. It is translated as CASSVGTVRQETQYF.